The 30 T cell receptor beta chains in this list originate from one sample, sequenced in a study of OX40 agonist ivuxolimab in advanced cancers. The table came from immunoSEQ multiplex PCR; TCRdb's copy has only in-frame clones and leaves some out. This sample has about 60,000 clones, with roughly 80% found just once. The sample here was CD4+ or CD8+ T cells sorted from blood, taken in a trial of the OX40 agonist ivuxolimab. Receptor source: an adult with an advanced solid tumor such as melanoma, head and neck, liver or kidney cancer.

This chain joins TRBV11-2 and TRBJ2-5; D tentatively reads TRBD1 or TRBD2 (5 bases each). V was trimmed by 5 bases and J by 10 bases, leaving 11 bases between them. Germline V gene data show CDR1 as SGHAT and CDR2 as FQNNGV. The CDR3 runs to 11 residues. The CDR3 DNA reads TGTGCCAGCAGCCCGGGACCTCGCCAGTACTTC. Translating gives CASSPGPRQYF.

The chain couples TRBV30 to TRBJ1-2; TRBD1 matches 11 bases. CDR1 and CDR2 from the germline V gene are GTSNPN and SVGIG (reference sequence). This CDR3 contains 11 residues. The ends lost 7 bases at V and 7 bases at J; junction bases unmatched: 2. CDR3 loop: CASGQGAGYTF. CDR3 in DNA: TGTGCCTCCGGACAGGGGGCTGGCTACACCTTC.

The chain is built from TRBV5-1 and TRBJ1-5; TRBD1 aligns across 8 bases. The V gene's germline CDR1 is SGHRS and CDR2 YFSETQ. Trimming at V came to 0 bases and at J to 2 bases, leaving 4 bases not matched to a gene. This CDR3 has 16 amino acids. CDR3 sequence (DNA): TGCGCCAGCAGCTTGGGGACAGGGATGGGCAATCAGCCCCAGCATTTT. It codes for CASSLGTGMGNQPQHF.

V is TRBV18 and J is TRBJ1-1; 10 nucleotides agree with TRBD1. Germline CDR1 is KGHSH and CDR2 is LQKENI. CDR3 size: 15 residues. With V trimmed by 4 bases and J by 3 bases, 5 bases remained unmatched. The CDR3: CASSQWTGGDTEAFF. In DNA, the CDR3 is TGTGCCAGCTCACAGTGGACAGGGGGGGACACTGAAGCTTTCTTT.

The chain employs TRBV19 and TRBJ1-5, with D uncertain. CDR1 is LNHDA, CDR2 SQIVND, per germline (reference sequence). The CDR3 covers 14 residues. V lost 4 bases and J 9 bases, leaving 16 bases between the germline ends. The CDR3 DNA sequence: TGTGCCAGTAGTAGAGGGTGGGTCAACGGGCCCCAGCATTTT. It specifies CASSRGWVNGPQHF.

The rearrangement uses TRBV7-2 and TRBJ1-1; possible D gene TRBD1, 6 bases. V was trimmed by 1 base and J by 4 bases, leaving 13 bases between them. Germline assignment: CDR1 SGHTA and CDR2 FQGNSA. This CDR3 is built from 15 residues. CDR3: CASSLGGFRGTEAFF. The CDR3 DNA follows: TGTGCCAGCAGCTTAGGAGGCTTCAGGGGCACTGAAGCTTTCTTT. Supplemented by reference TRBV7-2 and TRBJ1-1, the full variable domain reads GAGVSQSPSNKVTEKGKDVELRCDPISGHTALYWYRQSLGQGLEFLIYFQGNSAPDKSGLPSDRFSAERTGGSVSTLTIQRTQQEDSAVYLCASSLGGFRGTEAFFGQGTRLTVV.

This chain joins TRBV6-5 and TRBJ2-3; D is undetermined. The CDR3 totals 14 residues. In germline, CDR1 is MNHEY, CDR2 SVGAGI. V was shortened by 0 bases and J by 1 base, with 5 bases between the two germline ends. CDR3 coding DNA: TGTGCCAGCAGTTACTCTTGGGGCACAGATACGCAGTATTTT. Encoded protein: CASSYSWGTDTQYF.

The J gene is TRBJ1-2, the V gene TRBV4-3, with 10 nucleotides matching TRBD1. This CDR3 contains 16 residues. Per the germline V gene, CDR1 is LGHNA and CDR2 is YSLEER. V lost 4 bases and J lost 3; bases outside the gene matches: 8. Written as DNA, the CDR3 is TGCGCCAGCAGCCGGGACAGGGGAGAGAATTACTATGGCTACACCTTC. Residues: CASSRDRGENYYGYTF.

This clone was counted once. V and J are TRBV7-3 and TRBJ2-1, with 7 nucleotides matching TRBD2. The germline gives CDR1 SGHTA, CDR2 FQGTGA. The length of the CDR3 is 14 residues. V lost 2 bases to trimming and J lost 4 bases; unmatched junction nucleotides: 2. CDR3 nucleotide sequence: TGTGCCAGCAGCTTAGCGGGAGCGTACAATGAGCAGTTCTTC. Translating gives CASSLAGAYNEQFF.

V gene TRBV2 combines with J gene TRBJ1-1; the D is unclear. Germline CDR1 reads SNHLY; CDR2 reads FYNNEI. The CDR3 covers 11 residues. The V end was cut by 2 bases, the J end by 10 bases, with 8 bases between. Here the CDR3 reads CASSEKYVAFF. CDR3 coding DNA: TGTGCCAGCAGTGAAAAGTACGTAGCTTTCTTT.

The V call is TRBV9, the J call TRBJ2-1; 11 bases align to TRBD2. The CDR3 runs to 15 residues. The J segment lost 9 bases and the V segment lost 0 bases, leaving 5 bases of the junction unmatched. CDR1 is SGDLS, CDR2 YYNGEE, per germline. In DNA form, the CDR3 reads TGTGCCAGCAGCGTAGGGGCTAGCGGGAGGAGTGAGCAGTTCTTC. This translates into CASSVGASGRSEQFF.

The V gene is TRBV5-1, the J gene TRBJ1-2; TRBD1 matches at 9 bases. The CDR3 is 14 amino acids. Per the germline V gene, CDR1 is SGHRS and CDR2 is YFSETQ. V dropped 3 bases and J dropped 6; count of bases not matched to a gene: 6. In nucleotides, the CDR3 is TGCGCCAGCAGCTCACAGGGGGCCAGCGATGGCTACACCTTC. Its protein product is CASSSQGASDGYTF.

The rearrangement uses TRBV12-5 and TRBJ2-7, with 9 bases fitting TRBD1. The germline V gene encodes CDR1 LGHNT and CDR2 FRNRAP. The CDR3 totals 16 residues. With V trimmed by 0 bases and J by 7 bases, 10 bases remained unmatched. CDR3 bases: TGTGCTAGTGGTTTGGTACGGGACAGGGCCCTGGAGGAGCAGTACTTC. It codes for CASGLVRDRALEEQYF.

The V call is TRBV14, the J call TRBJ2-5; D is possibly TRBD2 (6 bases). Looked up from germline, CDR1 is SGHDN and CDR2 is FVKESK. The CDR3 runs 14 residues. V was pared by 4 bases and J by 6 bases, with 15 bases between. The CDR3 sequence: CASSPTSTYQTQYF. In nucleotides, the CDR3 is TGTGCCAGCAGCCCTACTAGCACCTATCAGACCCAGTACTTC.

The chain is built from TRBV15 and TRBJ2-1; the D is unclear. The CDR3 sequence is 12 residues long. The ends were cut back, 0 bases at V and 8 bases at J, with 5 bases in the middle. Germline V gene data show CDR1 as LNHNV and CDR2 as YYDKDF (reference sequence). The CDR3: CATSRDWHEQFF. DNA of the CDR3: TGTGCCACCAGCAGAGATTGGCATGAGCAGTTCTTC.

V and J are TRBV5-1 and TRBJ2-1; D uncertain. CDR3 size: 16 residues. V lost 0 bases and J 4 bases, leaving 14 bases between the germline ends. Germline CDR1 is SGHRS and CDR2 is YFSETQ. The CDR3 here is CASSLARQHLYNEQFF. The CDR3 DNA follows: TGCGCCAGCAGCTTGGCAAGGCAGCACCTTTACAATGAGCAGTTCTTC.

This clone is labeled medium-sized. V gene TRBV2 combines with J gene TRBJ1-2, with D maybe TRBD1 (6 bases). CDR3 length: 14 amino acids. V shed 9 bases and J shed 4 bases, with 18 bases lying between them. Germline V lookup: CDR1 SNHLY, CDR2 FYNNEI. For the CDR3, the DNA is TGTGCCAGTAGGGGGGGGATCCCCATCTATGGCTACACCTTC. Protein product: CASRGGIPIYGYTF.

Turning to this clone: One end of the junction does not line up with germline, which may come from a read error. V gene TRBV7-9 combines with J gene TRBJ2-3, with TRBD1 identical over 12 bases. The CDR3 consists of 13 residues. Germline V gene sequence: CDR1 SEHNR, CDR2 FQNEAQ (reference sequence). The CDR3 DNA sequence: TGTGCCAGCAGCCCGCAGCGGGACAGGGGGCCTCACTTT. Translation gives CASSPQRDRGPHF.

The chain is built from TRBV7-9 and TRBJ2-7; maybe TRBD1 (6 bases). The length of the CDR3 is 13 residues. Trimming took 5 bases from V and 3 from J, leaving 11 bases between them. Germline V gene data show CDR1 as SEHNR and CDR2 as FQNEAQ (reference sequence). The chain's CDR3 is CASSPWTDYEQYF. In nucleotides, the CDR3 is TGTGCCAGCAGCCCCTGGACAGACTACGAGCAGTACTTC.

The rearrangement links TRBV4-2 to TRBJ2-5; 10 bases match TRBD2. This CDR3 region has 15 residues. V lost 6 bases to trimming and J lost 4 bases; unmatched junction nucleotides: 8. Germline V gene data show CDR1 as LGHNA and CDR2 as YNFKEQ. CDR3 sequence (DNA): TGTGCCAGCAGTCCCGGGCTAGCGGGAGTAGAGACCCAGTACTTC. This gives the protein CASSPGLAGVETQYF.

This rearrangement joins TRBV6-5 to TRBJ2-2; 9 bases line up with TRBD2. Trimming removed 2 bases from V and 5 bases from J; junction bases left unmatched: 3. The germline CDR1 and CDR2 sequences are MNHEY and SVGAGI. This CDR3 comprises 15 residues. In nucleotides, the CDR3 is TGTGCCAGCAGTTACCTCAGCGGGAGGACCGGGGAGCTGTTTTTT. Translated: CASSYLSGRTGELFF.

The rearrangement links TRBV4-2 to TRBJ2-3; no clear D gene. The CDR3 is 15 residues long. CDR1 and CDR2 from the germline V gene are LGHNA and YNFKEQ. V lost 0 bases, J lost 0 bases, and 7 bases lay in between. CDR3 sequence (DNA): TGTGCCAGCAGCCAAGATGGCCAGAGCACAGATACGCAGTATTTT. Its translation is CASSQDGQSTDTQYF.

CDR3 sequence (DNA): TGTGCCAGCAGCCCGGGACTAGCGAAAAGCTCCTACAATGAGCAGTTCTTC. It specifies CASSPGLAKSSYNEQFF. This rearrangement joins TRBV9 to TRBJ2-1, with TRBD2 identical over 10 bases. The germline CDR1 and CDR2 sequences are SGDLS and YYNGEE. V trimming: 4 bases; J trimming: 0 bases; junction bases outside the gene matches: 7. The CDR3 totals 17 residues.

The chain carries TRBV18 and TRBJ2-3; 10 bases match TRBD1. Germline lookup yields CDR1 KGHSH and CDR2 LQKENI. CDR3 size: 15 residues. After removal of 3 bases from V and 2 bases from J, the junction contained 2 bases not matched to a gene. CDR3 region: CASSPGQGFTDTQYF. CDR3 DNA: TGTGCCAGCTCACCGGGACAGGGGTTCACAGATACGCAGTATTTT.

This clone has just a few counts. This sample includes further DNA sequences coding for the same CDR3. This chain links TRBV6-5 with TRBJ1-3; 7 bases align to TRBD1. The CDR3 is 15 amino acids. Germline V gene data show CDR1 as MNHEY and CDR2 as SVGAGI. Losses at the gene ends were 6 bases for V and 7 bases for J; bases not matched to a gene: 12. The CDR3 is CASSKGQAPGNTIYF. CDR3 coding DNA: TGTGCCAGCAGCAAAGGACAGGCCCCCGGGAACACCATATATTTT.

This rearrangement joins TRBV7-2 to TRBJ2-2, with TRBD2 identical over 7 bases. The CDR3 is 18 residues long. The junction had 11 bases not matched to a gene; V was cut back by 3 bases and J by 1 base. CDR1 and CDR2 from the germline V gene are SGHTA and FQGNSA. The CDR3 bases are TGTGCCAGCAGCTTCCAACCTCAAGCGGGAATGAACACCGGGGAGCTGTTTTTT. Translation gives CASSFQPQAGMNTGELFF.

This chain joins TRBV28 and TRBJ1-1; the D gene is possibly TRBD1 (6 bases). The V end lost 2 bases, the J end lost 5 bases, and 15 bases lay between the germline ends. Germline V gives CDR1 MDHEN, CDR2 SYDVKM. The CDR3 totals 15 residues. The CDR3 here is CASSLLPGQGTEAFF. CDR3 nucleotide sequence: TGTGCCAGCAGTTTACTGCCTGGCCAGGGGACTGAAGCTTTCTTT.

J is TRBJ2-1 and V is TRBV11-1; a weak D match, TRBD2 (6 bases). Germline CDR1 is SGHAT and CDR2 is FQDESV (reference sequence). The CDR3 runs 17 residues. V lost 5 bases and J 5 bases, leaving 22 bases between the germline ends. CDR3 DNA sequence: TGTGCCAGCAGCCCTGGCCGGGGGATAGCGGATAACAATGAGCAGTTCTTC. It translates to CASSPGRGIADNNEQFF.

This chain connects TRBV5-4 to TRBJ2-7, with D maybe TRBD1 (6 bases). CDR3 size: 10 residues. CDR1 SGHNT and CDR2 YYREEE come from the germline V gene (reference sequence). The CDR3 nucleotides read TGTGCCAGCAGCCCATGGCAGGGGAACGTC. Residues: CASSPWQGNV.

V and J are TRBV4-1 and TRBJ1-4; D uncertain. V lost 0 bases and J 4 bases, leaving 12 bases between the germline ends. Germline loops: CDR1 MGHRA, CDR2 YSYEKL. CDR3 length equals 16 residues. CDR3 in amino acids: CASSQENPPHNEKLFF. The CDR3 DNA reads as TGCGCCAGCAGCCAAGAAAATCCACCACATAATGAAAAACTGTTTTTT.